The clone carrying this TCR beta chain was detected many times. Time point noted: pre-sensitization, week 0. This sample's treatment: therapeutic diphenylcyclopropenone sensitization with weekly scalp DPC. Blood was collected ahead of every patch test applied. TCRdb reprocessed the RACE reads via MiXCR and lists one record per CDR3 protein. Of around 380,000 distinct CDR3 sequences listed, about 5% were seen once; the top ten hold around 8.6%. This sample stems from a study of human T cells and chemical hapten exposure. V gave up 5 bases and J gave up 4 bases, with 19 bases separating them. The CDR3 extends over 15 amino acids. Germline V lookup: CDR1 SGHRS, CDR2 YFSETQ.

This sample comprised whole blood, obtained in connection with sensitization to the hapten diphenylcyclopropenone (DPC). This chain joins TRBV5-1 and TRBJ2-7, with a tentative D call TRBD1 (5 bases). This clonotype was obtained from a woman aged 18-29 years with alopecia areata. Some clones in this sample may be carry-over from other donors' samples. CDR3 in DNA: TGCGCCAGCAGGCGGACAAGTGGATCGTGGTACGAGCAGTACTTC. The encoded protein is CASRRTSGSWYEQYF.